The next 30 T cell receptor beta chains were all read from a single sample in a study of blood T cell repertoires in COVID-19. Clones were read by immunoSEQ multiplex PCR, and TCRdb kept only the in-frame ones, dropping some. The sample includes under 250,000 clones, approximately 90% of them seen just once. Sequenced material: peripheral blood. All receptors derive from a man between 60 and 75 years old with COVID-19, enrolled during active disease.

The chain carries TRBV28 and TRBJ1-3; 7 positions agree with TRBD1. V lost 4 bases to trimming and J lost 2 bases; unmatched junction nucleotides: 8. This CDR3 is built from 16 residues. Germline V gene sequence: CDR1 MDHEN, CDR2 SYDVKM. DNA of the CDR3: TGTGCCAGCAGTTCGGCGGGACAGAAGACTGGAAACACCATATATTTT. Encoded protein: CASSSAGQKTGNTIYF.

The chain combines TRBV2 with TRBJ2-7, with TRBD2 identical over 7 bases. The CDR3 consists of 12 residues. Trimming took 8 bases from V and 3 from J; bases not matched to a gene: 4. From germline, CDR1 is SNHLY and CDR2 FYNNEI. CDR3 protein: CASRLAHYEQYF. The CDR3 nucleotides are TGTGCCAGCCGACTAGCCCACTACGAGCAGTACTTC.

Here the CDR3 DNA reads TGTGCCAGCAGCTCAGGACAGGGGGTTATCTCTGGCTACACCTTC. As protein: CASSSGQGVISGYTF. The rearrangement joins TRBV28 to TRBJ1-2; 10 bases fit TRBD1. Per germline, CDR1 MDHEN and CDR2 SYDVKM. The CDR3 totals 15 residues. Trimming at V came to 6 bases and at J to 7 bases, leaving 11 bases not matched to a gene.

The chain recombines TRBV19 with TRBJ1-3, with 8 bases identical to TRBD1. This CDR3 region has 14 residues. CDR1 is LNHDA and CDR2 is SQIVND in the germline V gene (reference sequence). Trimming cost V 9 bases and J 0 bases; bases outside gene matches: 4. CDR3 region: CASRDRGSGNTIYF. In DNA form, the CDR3 reads TGTGCCAGCAGAGACAGGGGCTCTGGAAACACCATATATTTT.

About this clone: The sample carries other DNA sequences with the same CDR3. The chain has TRBV5-1 and TRBJ1-2, with TRBD1 matching 8 bases. The ends lost 4 bases at V and 4 bases at J; junction bases unmatched: 3. The germline V gene encodes CDR1 SGHRS and CDR2 YFSETQ. CDR3 length: 13 amino acids. CDR3 bases: TGCGCCAGCAGCCGCGGACAGGGCTATGGCTACACCTTC. Its translation is CASSRGQGYGYTF.

The J gene is TRBJ1-2, the V gene TRBV28, with a tentative D call TRBD1 (6 bases). The V gene's germline CDR1 is MDHEN and CDR2 SYDVKM. V dropped 2 bases and J dropped 3 bases, with 10 bases sitting between them. The CDR3 sequence is 14 residues long. The CDR3, as DNA: TGTGCCAGCAGTTTAACACAGGGAGACTATGGCTACACCTTC. Residues: CASSLTQGDYGYTF.

This chain uses TRBV6-5 with TRBJ1-2; perhaps TRBD1 as D (6 bases). V was pared by 2 bases and J by 0 bases, with 13 bases between. The CDR3 covers 16 residues. Germline V gene data show CDR1 as MNHEY and CDR2 as SVGAGI. DNA of the CDR3: TGTGCCAGCAGTTACCGCCACAGGGCCCCTAACTATGGCTACACCTTC. Its translation is CASSYRHRAPNYGYTF.

The chain is built from TRBV15 and TRBJ1-4, with TRBD1 matching 7 bases. CDR1 is LNHNV, CDR2 YYDKDF, per germline (reference sequence). This CDR3 has 16 amino acids. The junction had 1 base not matched to a gene; V was cut back by 0 bases and J by 0 bases. CDR3 residues: CATSRDGQATNEKLFF. The CDR3 bases are TGTGCCACCAGCAGAGACGGACAGGCAACTAATGAAAAACTGTTTTTT.

The rearrangement links TRBV5-6 to TRBJ2-7; 8 bases are shared with TRBD1. This CDR3 comprises 14 residues. Germline V gives CDR1 SGHDT, CDR2 YYEEEE. V was clipped by 3 bases and J by 2 bases; unmatched bases: 4. The CDR3 protein is CASSSRTGTYEQYF. The DNA of the CDR3 is TGTGCCAGCAGCTCTAGGACAGGGACCTACGAGCAGTACTTC.

J is TRBJ2-1 and V is TRBV5-1; TRBD1 aligns across 7 bases. V was clipped by 4 bases and J by 4 bases; unmatched bases: 8. Germline V gene data show CDR1 as SGHRS and CDR2 as YFSETQ. The CDR3 is 15 residues long. The CDR3 region is CASSNSGTDYNEQFF. CDR3 DNA: TGCGCCAGCAGCAACTCCGGGACAGATTACAATGAGCAGTTCTTC.

The genes are TRBV5-6 and TRBJ1-4, with 7 bases matching TRBD1. Germline V gives CDR1 SGHDT, CDR2 YYEEEE. The CDR3 is made up of 15 amino acids. The V segment lost 0 bases and the J segment 7 bases; nucleotides outside the gene matches: 6. The CDR3: CASSLGRDRLEKLFF. CDR3 DNA sequence: TGTGCCAGCAGCTTGGGTAGGGACAGACTTGAAAAACTGTTTTTT.

The chain links TRBV11-2 to TRBJ2-3; 9 bases fit TRBD2. Germline-derived CDR1 and CDR2 are SGHAT and FQNNGV. The length of the CDR3 is 15 residues. V gave up 5 bases and J gave up 0 bases; unmatched junction bases: 3. The CDR3 DNA reads TGTGCCAGCAGCCCGGGACTAGCCAGCACAGATACGCAGTATTTT. Encoded protein: CASSPGLASTDTQYF.

The chain links TRBV30 to TRBJ2-1, with 12 bases that match TRBD2. The CDR3 sequence is 15 residues long. In germline, CDR1 is GTSNPN, CDR2 SVGIG (reference sequence). J lost 8 bases, V lost 4 bases, and 9 bases had no gene match. CDR3 sequence (DNA): TGTGCCTGGAAGAGTACGACTAGCGGGAGCGATGAGCAGTTCTTC. Protein product: CAWKSTTSGSDEQFF.

The chain carries TRBV6-1 and TRBJ1-6; 7 bases line up with TRBD1. The CDR3 covers 13 residues. Germline V gene lookup returns CDR1 MNHNS and CDR2 SASEGT. V was clipped by 3 bases and J by 14 bases; unmatched bases: 7. The CDR3 is CASSDTGVFSLHF. For the CDR3, the DNA is TGTGCCAGCAGTGACACAGGGGTCTTCTCCCTCCACTTT.

The chain joins TRBV6-6 to TRBJ2-5; 8 nucleotides line up with TRBD2. The CDR3 has 15 residues. The V gene's germline CDR1 is MNHNY and CDR2 SVGAGI (reference sequence). V lost 10 bases to trimming and J lost 5 bases; unmatched junction nucleotides: 15. In nucleotides, the CDR3 is TGTGCCACCTTTTCCGGGGGGGGAGAAAAGGAGACCCAGTACTTC. This codes for CATFSGGGEKETQYF.

The V call is TRBV5-1, the J call TRBJ1-6, with D maybe TRBD1 (6 bases). V lost 0 bases, J lost 0 bases, and 13 bases lay in between. The V gene's germline CDR1 is SGHRS and CDR2 YFSETQ. The CDR3 is 18 residues long. CDR3 bases: TGCGCCAGCAGCTTGGAGGGGGGGCCAAGCTCCTATAATTCACCCCTCCACTTT. Its translation is CASSLEGGPSSYNSPLHF.

The J gene is TRBJ2-7, the V gene TRBV6-2 or TRBV6-3; 8 bases are a match to TRBD2. The CDR3 covers 13 residues. The V segment lost 5 bases and the J segment 7 bases; nucleotides outside the gene matches: 7. The germline V gene has CDR1 MNHEY and CDR2 SVGEGT. In DNA, the CDR3 is TGTGCCAGCAGTCCGAGCGGGAGACATGAGCAGTACTTC. It specifies CASSPSGRHEQYF.

V usage is TRBV9 and J usage is TRBJ1-5, with D possibly being TRBD1 (6 bases). CDR1 is SGDLS, CDR2 YYNGEE, per germline. This CDR3 has 15 amino acids. V lost 4 bases to trimming and J lost 3 bases, with 14 bases between them. As DNA, the CDR3 is TGTGCCAGCAGCCCTTTAGGGGACAACAATCAGCCCCAGCATTTT. Its protein is CASSPLGDNNQPQHF.

The chain couples TRBV6-5 to TRBJ1-6; 7 positions match TRBD1. This CDR3 has 16 residues. The germline V gene encodes CDR1 MNHEY and CDR2 SVGAGI. Trimming at V came to 2 bases and at J to 3 bases, leaving 4 bases not matched to a gene. CDR3 bases: TGTGCCAGCAGTTACGATTACAGGGGCTATAATTCACCCCTCCACTTT. Translated, it gives CASSYDYRGYNSPLHF.

The rearrangement joins TRBV28 to TRBJ2-7, with D uncertain. The germline V and J ends were trimmed by 5 bases and 3 bases, with 5 bases remaining between them. The V gene's germline CDR1 is MDHEN and CDR2 SYDVKM. The CDR3 length is 11 residues. CDR3 protein: CASSLFYEQYF. CDR3 coding DNA: TGTGCCAGCAGTCTTTTCTACGAGCAGTACTTC.

The chain links TRBV9 to TRBJ2-7, with 7 bases aligning to TRBD1. Germline V lookup: CDR1 SGDLS, CDR2 YYNGEE. CDR3 size: 16 residues. V was clipped by 3 bases and J by 9 bases; unmatched bases: 18. The CDR3 spells CASSASLGTDLAGQYF. CDR3 DNA: TGTGCCAGCAGCGCCTCACTCGGGACAGACCTTGCGGGGCAGTACTTC.

A single count supports this clone. The V gene is TRBV4-3, the J gene TRBJ1-2, with 10 bases aligning to TRBD1. J gave up 8 bases and V 3 bases, and 12 bases lay outside the gene matches. Germline V gene data show CDR1 as LGHNA and CDR2 as YSLEER. This CDR3 contains 16 residues. This CDR3 reads CASSQRMGQGFGGYTF. CDR3 in DNA: TGCGCCAGCAGCCAGAGAATGGGACAGGGGTTTGGAGGCTACACCTTC.

The CDR3: CASSRGSENYGYTF. The CDR3 DNA sequence: TGTGCCAGCAGTCGGGGATCCGAAAACTATGGCTACACCTTC. J is TRBJ1-2 and V is TRBV2; D remains ambiguous. With 5 bases removed from V and 2 bases from J, the gap between germline ends came to 12 bases. Germline V lookup: CDR1 SNHLY, CDR2 FYNNEI. There are 14 residues in the CDR3.

This chain uses TRBV9 with TRBJ1-2; 8 bases align to TRBD1. The V and J ends lost 0 bases and 4 bases, in that order; junction bases with no gene match: 8. Germline CDR1 reads SGDLS; CDR2 reads YYNGEE. This CDR3 is built from 16 residues. CDR3 DNA sequence: TGTGCCAGCAGCGTAGATCCGGGACAGGCCTTCTATGGCTACACCTTC. Translated, it gives CASSVDPGQAFYGYTF.

The V gene is TRBV3-1 (or the pseudogene TRBV3-2), the J gene TRBJ2-1; 9 positions match TRBD2. With 6 bases clipped from V and 5 bases from J, the junction kept 11 bases outside the gene matches. CDR3 length: 16 amino acids. The V gene's germline CDR1 is LGHDT and CDR2 YNNKEL (reference sequence). DNA for the CDR3: TGTGCCAGCAGACCCACTGGACTAGCGAGAAACAATGAGCAGTTCTTC. Its protein product is CASRPTGLARNNEQFF.

J is TRBJ1-6 and V is TRBV18; D ambiguous. The ends were cut back, 6 bases at V and 4 bases at J, with 13 bases in the middle. The CDR3 runs to 15 residues. Germline V gene lookup returns CDR1 KGHSH and CDR2 LQKENI. CDR3: CASSLPHLYNSPLHF. CDR3 bases: TGTGCCAGCTCCCTGCCGCACTTATATAATTCACCCCTCCACTTT. Looking up the rest from reference TRBV18 and TRBJ1-6 gives the full variable domain: NAGVMQNPRHLVRRRGQEARLRCSPMKGHSHVYWYRQLPEEGLKFMVYLQKENIIDESGMPKERFSAEFPKEGPSILRIQQVVRGDSAAYFCASSLPHLYNSPLHFGNGTRLTVT.

V gene TRBV6-5 combines with J gene TRBJ1-1; 9 nucleotides align to TRBD1. The CDR3 consists of 15 residues. Trimming cost V 6 bases and J 0 bases; bases outside gene matches: 5. The germline V gene has CDR1 MNHEY and CDR2 SVGAGI. CDR3 coding DNA: TGTGCCAGCAGAGGGACAGGGAGTTTGAACACTGAAGCTTTCTTT. Translated, it gives CASRGTGSLNTEAFF.

The chain has TRBV19 and TRBJ2-5, with TRBD1 matching 10 bases. Germline lookup yields CDR1 LNHDA and CDR2 SQIVND (reference sequence). Trimming at V came to 8 bases and at J to 5 bases, leaving 8 bases not matched to a gene. The CDR3 length is 14 residues. The CDR3 DNA sequence: TGTGCCAGTGCTCGACAGGGGGCAGAGGAGACCCAGTACTTC. It codes for CASARQGAEETQYF.

V is TRBV18 and J is TRBJ1-2, with 7 bases that match TRBD1. V shed 3 bases, J shed 0 bases, and the junction held 7 bases outside the gene matches. The CDR3 has 16 amino acids. Germline V gives CDR1 KGHSH, CDR2 LQKENI. The CDR3 DNA follows: TGTGCCAGCTCACCGATTGGACAGGCGACTAACTATGGCTACACCTTC. Translation gives CASSPIGQATNYGYTF.

On this clone: At one of its ends the junction is not consistent with the germline gene, which may arise from a read error. The gene calls are TRBV3-1 (or the pseudogene TRBV3-2) and TRBJ2-7, with 9 bases that match TRBD2. The CDR3 is made up of 19 amino acids. Looked up from germline, CDR1 is LGHDT and CDR2 is YNNKEL (reference sequence). The chain's CDR3 is CASSQDGGPGTSSPLSYNF. As DNA, the CDR3 is TGTGCCAGCAGCCAAGATGGGGGTCCCGGGACTAGCTCTCCACTGAGCTATAACTTC.